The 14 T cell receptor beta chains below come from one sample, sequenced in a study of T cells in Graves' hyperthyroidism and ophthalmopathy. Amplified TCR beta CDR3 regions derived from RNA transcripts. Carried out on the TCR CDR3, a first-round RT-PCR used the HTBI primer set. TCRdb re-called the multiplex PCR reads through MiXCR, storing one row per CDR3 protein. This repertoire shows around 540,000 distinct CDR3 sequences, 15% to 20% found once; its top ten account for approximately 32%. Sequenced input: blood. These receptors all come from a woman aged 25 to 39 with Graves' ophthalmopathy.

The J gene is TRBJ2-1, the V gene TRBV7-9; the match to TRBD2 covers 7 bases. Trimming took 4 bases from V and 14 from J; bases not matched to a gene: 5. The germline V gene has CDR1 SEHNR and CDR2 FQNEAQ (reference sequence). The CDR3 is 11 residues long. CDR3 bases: TGTGCCAGCAGCTCAGGACTAGGGGAGTTCTTC. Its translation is CASSSGLGEFF.

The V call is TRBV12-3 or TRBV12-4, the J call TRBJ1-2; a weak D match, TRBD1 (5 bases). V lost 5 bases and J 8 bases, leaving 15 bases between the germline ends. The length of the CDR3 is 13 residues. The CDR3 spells CASSMGPGLGYTF. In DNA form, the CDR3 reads TGTGCCAGCAGTATGGGACCGGGGTTAGGCTACACCTTC.

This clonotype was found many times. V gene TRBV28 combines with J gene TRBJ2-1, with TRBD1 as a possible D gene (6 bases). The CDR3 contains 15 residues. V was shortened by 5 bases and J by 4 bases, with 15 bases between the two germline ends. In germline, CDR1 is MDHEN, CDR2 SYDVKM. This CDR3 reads CASSRVDRQYNEQFF. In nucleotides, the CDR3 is TGTGCCAGCAGTCGAGTGGACAGACAATACAATGAGCAGTTCTTC.

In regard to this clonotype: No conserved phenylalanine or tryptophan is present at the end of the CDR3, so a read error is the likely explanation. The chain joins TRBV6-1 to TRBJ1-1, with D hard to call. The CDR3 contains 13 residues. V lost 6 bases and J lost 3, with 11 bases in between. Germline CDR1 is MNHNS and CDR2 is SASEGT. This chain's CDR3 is CASRLIRDTEAFS. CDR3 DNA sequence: TGTGCCAGCAGACTTATTAGGGACACTGAAGCTTTCTCT.

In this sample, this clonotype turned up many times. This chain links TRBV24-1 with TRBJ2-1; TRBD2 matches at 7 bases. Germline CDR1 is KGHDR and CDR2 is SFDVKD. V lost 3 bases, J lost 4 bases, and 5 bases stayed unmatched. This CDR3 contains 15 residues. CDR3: CATSDGLVAYNEQFF. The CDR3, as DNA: TGTGCCACCAGTGATGGACTAGTTGCTTACAATGAGCAGTTCTTC.

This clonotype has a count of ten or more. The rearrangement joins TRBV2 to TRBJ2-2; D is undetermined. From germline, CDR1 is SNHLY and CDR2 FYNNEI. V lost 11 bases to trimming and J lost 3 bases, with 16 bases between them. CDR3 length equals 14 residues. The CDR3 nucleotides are TGTGCCCCCCAGCCCGGCAGATACACCGGGGAGCTGTTTTTT. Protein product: CAPQPGRYTGELFF.

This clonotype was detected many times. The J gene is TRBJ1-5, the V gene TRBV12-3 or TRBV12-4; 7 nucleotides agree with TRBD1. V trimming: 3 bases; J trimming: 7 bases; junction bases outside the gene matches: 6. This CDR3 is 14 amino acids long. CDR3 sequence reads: CASSFSAGGQPQHF. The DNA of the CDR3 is TGTGCCAGCAGTTTCTCGGCAGGGGGGCAGCCCCAGCATTTT.

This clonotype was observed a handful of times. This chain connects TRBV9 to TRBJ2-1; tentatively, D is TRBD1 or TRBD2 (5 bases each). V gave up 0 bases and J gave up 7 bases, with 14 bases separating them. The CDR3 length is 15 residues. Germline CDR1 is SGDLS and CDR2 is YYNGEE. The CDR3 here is CASSVGDGPLNEQFF. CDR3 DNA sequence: TGTGCCAGCAGCGTAGGGGACGGTCCCTTAAATGAGCAGTTCTTC.

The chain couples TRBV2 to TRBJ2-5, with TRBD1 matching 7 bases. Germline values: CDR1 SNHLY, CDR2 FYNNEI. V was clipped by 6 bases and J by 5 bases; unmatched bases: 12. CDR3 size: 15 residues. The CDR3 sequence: CASSPRGQPVETQYF. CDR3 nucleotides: TGTGCCAGCAGCCCCCGGGGACAGCCGGTTGAGACCCAGTACTTC.

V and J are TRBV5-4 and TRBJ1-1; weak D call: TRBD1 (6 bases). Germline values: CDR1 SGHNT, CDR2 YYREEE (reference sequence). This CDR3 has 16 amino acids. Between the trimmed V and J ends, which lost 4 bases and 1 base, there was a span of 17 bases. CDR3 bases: TGTGCCAGCAGCCCTGCAGGACAGAATTGGAACACTGAAGCTTTCTTT. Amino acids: CASSPAGQNWNTEAFF.

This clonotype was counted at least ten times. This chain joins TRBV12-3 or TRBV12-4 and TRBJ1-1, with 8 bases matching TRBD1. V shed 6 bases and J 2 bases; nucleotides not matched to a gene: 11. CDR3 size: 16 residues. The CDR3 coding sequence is TGTGCCAGCAGAACCCCGACAGGGGAACCAAACACTGAAGCTTTCTTT. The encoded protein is CASRTPTGEPNTEAFF.

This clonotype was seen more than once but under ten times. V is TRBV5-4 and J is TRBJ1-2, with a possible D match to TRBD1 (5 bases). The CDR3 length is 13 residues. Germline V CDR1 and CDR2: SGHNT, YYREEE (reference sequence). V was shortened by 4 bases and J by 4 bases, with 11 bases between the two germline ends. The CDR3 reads CASSGTRVYGYTF. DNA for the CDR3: TGTGCCAGCAGCGGGACCCGGGTCTATGGCTACACCTTC.

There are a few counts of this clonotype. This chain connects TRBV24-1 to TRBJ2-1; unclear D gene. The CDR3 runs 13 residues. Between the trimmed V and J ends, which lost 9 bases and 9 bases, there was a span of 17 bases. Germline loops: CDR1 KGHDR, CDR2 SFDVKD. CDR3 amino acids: CATREDSDLEQFF. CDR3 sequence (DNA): TGTGCCACCCGAGAAGATAGTGACCTTGAGCAGTTCTTC.

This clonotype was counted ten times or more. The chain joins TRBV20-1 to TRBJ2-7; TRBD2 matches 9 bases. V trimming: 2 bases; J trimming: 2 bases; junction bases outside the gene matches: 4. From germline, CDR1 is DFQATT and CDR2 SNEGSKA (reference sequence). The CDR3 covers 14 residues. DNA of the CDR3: TGCAGTGCTAGATCGGCGGGAGGGCCCTACGAGCAGTACTTC. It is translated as CSARSAGGPYEQYF.